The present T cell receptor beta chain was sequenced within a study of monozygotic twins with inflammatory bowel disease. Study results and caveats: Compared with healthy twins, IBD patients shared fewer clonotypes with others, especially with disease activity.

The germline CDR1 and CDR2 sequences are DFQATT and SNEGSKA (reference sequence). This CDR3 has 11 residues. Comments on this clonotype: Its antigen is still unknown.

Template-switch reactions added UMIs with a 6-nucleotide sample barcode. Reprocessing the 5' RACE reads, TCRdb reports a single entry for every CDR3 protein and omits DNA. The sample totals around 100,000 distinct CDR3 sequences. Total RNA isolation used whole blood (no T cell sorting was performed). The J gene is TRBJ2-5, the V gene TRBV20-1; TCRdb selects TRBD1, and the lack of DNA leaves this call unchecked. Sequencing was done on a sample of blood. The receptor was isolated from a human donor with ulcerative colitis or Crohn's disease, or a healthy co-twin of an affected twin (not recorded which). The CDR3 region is CSAAGVETQYF.